The sequence of this TCR beta chain was determined in a study of cytomegalovirus exposure and HLA in healthy donors. As for the study in general: Early on, a data release was issued that held approximately 78 million unique TCRs from HLA-typed donors. Whole-study findings and limits: Most of the CMV-associated TCR beta chains (in a later analysis) appeared to be HLA-restricted.

Comments on this clone: What it binds is not known.

The PCR used 60 Vbeta and 13 Jbeta primers. The table came from immunoSEQ multiplex PCR; TCRdb's copy has only in-frame clones and leaves some out. The data hold tens of thousands of clones, with approximately 80% observed a single time. The sequencing sample was made of PBMCs. The source of this sequence is a woman aged 18-29 years in good health and CMV-seropositive.

The CDR3 sequence: CASSPRLAGSTDTQYF. CDR3 bases: TGTGCCAGCTCACCCCGACTAGCGGGAAGCACAGATACGCAGTATTTT. This chain joins TRBV18 and TRBJ2-3; 11 positions agree with TRBD2. The V gene end was trimmed by 3 bases and the J gene end by 0 bases; junction bases not matched to a gene: 2. Germline CDR1 and CDR2: KGHSH and LQKENI. There are 16 residues in the CDR3. The full variable domain, in which reference TRBV18 and TRBJ2-3 provide the parts outside the CDR3, is NAGVMQNPRHLVRRRGQEARLRCSPMKGHSHVYWYRQLPEEGLKFMVYLQKENIIDESGMPKERFSAEFPKEGPSILRIQQVVRGDSAAYFCASSPRLAGSTDTQYFGPGTRLTVL.